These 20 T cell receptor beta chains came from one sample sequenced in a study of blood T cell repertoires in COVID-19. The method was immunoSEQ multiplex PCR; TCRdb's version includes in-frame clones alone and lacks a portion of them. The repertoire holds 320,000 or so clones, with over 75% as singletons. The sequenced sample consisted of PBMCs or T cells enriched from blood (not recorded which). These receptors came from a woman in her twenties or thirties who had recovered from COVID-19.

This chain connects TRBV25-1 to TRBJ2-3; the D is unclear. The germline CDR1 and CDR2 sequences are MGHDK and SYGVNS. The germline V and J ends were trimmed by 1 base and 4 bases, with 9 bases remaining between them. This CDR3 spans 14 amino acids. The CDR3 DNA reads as TGTGCCAGCAGTGAATTCGGAGTTTCAGATACGCAGTATTTT. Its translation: CASSEFGVSDTQYF.

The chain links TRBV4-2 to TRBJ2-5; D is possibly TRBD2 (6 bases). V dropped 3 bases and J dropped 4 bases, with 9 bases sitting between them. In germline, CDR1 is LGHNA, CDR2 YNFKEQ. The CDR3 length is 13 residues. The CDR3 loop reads CASSQGTGETQYF. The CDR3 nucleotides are TGTGCCAGCAGCCAGGGGACTGGAGAGACCCAGTACTTC.

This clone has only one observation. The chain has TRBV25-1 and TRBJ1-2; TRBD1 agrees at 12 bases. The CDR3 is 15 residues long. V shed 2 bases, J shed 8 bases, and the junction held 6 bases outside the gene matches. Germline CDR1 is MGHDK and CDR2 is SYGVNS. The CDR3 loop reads CASSEIGTGGEGYTF. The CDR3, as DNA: TGTGCCAGCAGTGAAATAGGGACAGGGGGCGAGGGCTACACCTTC.

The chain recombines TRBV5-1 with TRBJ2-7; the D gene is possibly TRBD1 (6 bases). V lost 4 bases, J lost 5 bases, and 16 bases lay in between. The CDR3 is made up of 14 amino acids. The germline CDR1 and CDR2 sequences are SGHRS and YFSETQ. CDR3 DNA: TGCGCCAGCAGCGCGGGTTCCCCAGGGGACGAGCAGTACTTC. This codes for CASSAGSPGDEQYF.

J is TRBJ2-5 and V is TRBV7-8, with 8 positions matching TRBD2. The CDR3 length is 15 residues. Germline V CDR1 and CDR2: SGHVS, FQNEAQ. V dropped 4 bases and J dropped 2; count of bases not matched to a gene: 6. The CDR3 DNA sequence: TGTGCCAGCAGCTCCAGAGCGGGGGCGCAAGAGACCCAGTACTTC. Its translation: CASSSRAGAQETQYF.

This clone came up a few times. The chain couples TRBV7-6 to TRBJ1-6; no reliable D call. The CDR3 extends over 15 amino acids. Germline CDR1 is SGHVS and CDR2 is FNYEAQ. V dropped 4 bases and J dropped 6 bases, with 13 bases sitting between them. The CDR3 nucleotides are TGTGCCAGCAGCTCTACCGGGAGCAGTAATTCACCCCTCCACTTT. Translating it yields CASSSTGSSNSPLHF.

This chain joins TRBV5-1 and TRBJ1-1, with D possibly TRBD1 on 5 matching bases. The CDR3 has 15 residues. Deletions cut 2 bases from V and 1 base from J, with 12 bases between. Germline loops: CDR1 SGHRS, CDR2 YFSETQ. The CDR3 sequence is CASSLTGVGNTEAFF. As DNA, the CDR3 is TGCGCCAGCAGCTTAACAGGCGTCGGGAACACTGAAGCTTTCTTT.

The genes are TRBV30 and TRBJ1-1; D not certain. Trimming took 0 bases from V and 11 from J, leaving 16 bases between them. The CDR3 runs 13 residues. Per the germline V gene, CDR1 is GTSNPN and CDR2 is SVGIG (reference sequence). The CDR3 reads CAWSVLDGAGAFF. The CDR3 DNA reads TGTGCCTGGAGTGTACTAGACGGAGCTGGGGCTTTCTTT.

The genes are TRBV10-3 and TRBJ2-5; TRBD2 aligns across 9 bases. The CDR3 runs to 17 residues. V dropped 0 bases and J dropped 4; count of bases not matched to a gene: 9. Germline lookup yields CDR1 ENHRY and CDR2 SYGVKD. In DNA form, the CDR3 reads TGTGCCATCAGTGAGTCGGGGCGGGGGGGCCCCGGAGAGACCCAGTACTTC. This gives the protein CAISESGRGGPGETQYF.

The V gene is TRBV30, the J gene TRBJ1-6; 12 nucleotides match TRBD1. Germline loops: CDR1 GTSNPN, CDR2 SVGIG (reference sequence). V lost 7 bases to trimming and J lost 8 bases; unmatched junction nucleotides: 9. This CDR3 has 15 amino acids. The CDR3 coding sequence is TGTGCCTACACCGGGACAGGGGGCGCGGATTCACCCCTCCACTTT. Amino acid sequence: CAYTGTGGADSPLHF. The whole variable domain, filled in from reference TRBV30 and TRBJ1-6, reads SQTIHQWPATLVQPVGSPLSLECTVEGTSNPNLYWYRQAAGRGLQLLFYSVGIGQISSEVPQNLSASRPQDRQFILSSKKLLLSDSGFYLCAYTGTGGADSPLHFGNGTRLTVT.

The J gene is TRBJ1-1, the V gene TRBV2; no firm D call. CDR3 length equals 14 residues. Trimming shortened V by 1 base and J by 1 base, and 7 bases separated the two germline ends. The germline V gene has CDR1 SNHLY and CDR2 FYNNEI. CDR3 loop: CASSEVTRNTEAFF. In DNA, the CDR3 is TGTGCCAGCAGTGAAGTTACCAGGAACACTGAAGCTTTCTTT.

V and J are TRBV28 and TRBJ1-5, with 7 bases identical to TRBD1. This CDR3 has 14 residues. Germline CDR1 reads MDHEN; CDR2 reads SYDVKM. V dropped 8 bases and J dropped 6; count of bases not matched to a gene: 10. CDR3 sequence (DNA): TGTGCCAGCGTCACAGGGGATCAGGTTCAGCCCCAGCATTTT. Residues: CASVTGDQVQPQHF.

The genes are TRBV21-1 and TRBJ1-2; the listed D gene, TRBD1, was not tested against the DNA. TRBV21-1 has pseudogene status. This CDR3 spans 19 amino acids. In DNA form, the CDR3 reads TGTGCCAGCAGCACCGGGCTGTTGGGGACAGGGTATCTTTGGTATGGCTACACCTTC. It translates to CASSTGLLGTGYLWYGYTF.

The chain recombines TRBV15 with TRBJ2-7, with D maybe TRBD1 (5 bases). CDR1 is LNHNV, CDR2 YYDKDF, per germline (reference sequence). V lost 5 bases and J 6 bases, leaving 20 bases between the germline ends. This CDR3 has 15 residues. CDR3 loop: CATSSAPGWTPEQYF. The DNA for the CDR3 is TGTGCCACCAGCTCGGCGCCAGGGTGGACCCCCGAGCAGTACTTC.

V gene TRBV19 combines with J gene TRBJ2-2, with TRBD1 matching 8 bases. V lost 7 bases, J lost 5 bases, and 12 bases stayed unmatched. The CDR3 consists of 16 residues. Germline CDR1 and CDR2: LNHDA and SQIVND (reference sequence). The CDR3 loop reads CASTPAGGASTGELFF. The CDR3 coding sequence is TGTGCCAGTACTCCCGCAGGGGGCGCGAGTACCGGGGAGCTGTTTTTT.

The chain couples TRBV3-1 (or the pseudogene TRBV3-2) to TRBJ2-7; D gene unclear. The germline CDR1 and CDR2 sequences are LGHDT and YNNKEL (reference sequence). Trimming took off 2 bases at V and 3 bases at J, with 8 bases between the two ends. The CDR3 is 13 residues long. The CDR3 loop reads CASSQSANYEQYF. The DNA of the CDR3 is TGTGCCAGCAGCCAAAGCGCGAACTACGAGCAGTACTTC.

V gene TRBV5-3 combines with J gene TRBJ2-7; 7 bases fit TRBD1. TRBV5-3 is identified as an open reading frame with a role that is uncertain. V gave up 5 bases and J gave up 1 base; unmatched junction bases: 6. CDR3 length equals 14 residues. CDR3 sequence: CARSEPGQSYEQYF. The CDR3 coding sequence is TGTGCCAGAAGTGAACCGGGACAGTCCTACGAGCAGTACTTC.

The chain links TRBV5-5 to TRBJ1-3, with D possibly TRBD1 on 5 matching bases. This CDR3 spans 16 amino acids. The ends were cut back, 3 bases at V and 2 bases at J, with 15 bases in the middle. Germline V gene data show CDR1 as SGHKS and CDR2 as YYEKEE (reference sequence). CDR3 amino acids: CASSSGSGLPGNTIYF. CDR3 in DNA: TGTGCCAGCAGCTCGGGGTCGGGACTACCTGGAAACACCATATATTTT.

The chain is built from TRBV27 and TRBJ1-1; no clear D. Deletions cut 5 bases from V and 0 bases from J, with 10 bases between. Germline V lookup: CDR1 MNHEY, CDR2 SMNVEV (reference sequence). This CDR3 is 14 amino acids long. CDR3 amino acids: CASSPFEVNTEAFF. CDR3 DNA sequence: TGTGCCAGCAGTCCGTTCGAGGTGAACACTGAAGCTTTCTTT.

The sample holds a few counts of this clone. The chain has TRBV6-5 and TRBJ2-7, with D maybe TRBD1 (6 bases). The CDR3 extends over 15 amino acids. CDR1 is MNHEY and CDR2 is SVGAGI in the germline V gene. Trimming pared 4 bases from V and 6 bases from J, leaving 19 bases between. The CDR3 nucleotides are TGTGCCAGCAGTTCTCAGAGGGGGTCCCTCCCCGAGCAGTACTTC. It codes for CASSSQRGSLPEQYF.